This T cell receptor beta chain comes out of a study of identical twins. TCRdb re-called the 5' RACE reads with MiXCR, one entry per CDR3 protein. Here the sample spans about 490,000 distinct CDR3 sequences, 15% being singletons. V gave up 2 bases and J gave up 4 bases, with 8 bases separating them. The CDR3 sequence is 14 residues long. Germline CDR1 reads ENHRY; CDR2 reads SYGVKD. General observations from the study: Twins' excess sharing was less marked for out-of-frame beta sequences.

With regard to this clonotype: The antigen is unknown.

This sample also belongs to another study, concerning yellow fever vaccine responses in identical twins.

Sample: CD4+ T cells sorted from blood. The chain recombines TRBV10-3 with TRBJ2-2, with D perhaps matching TRBD1 (6 bases). The TCR was taken from a woman between 18 and 30 years old in good health. Here the CDR3 reads CAISEGGGTGELFF. The CDR3 nucleotides are TGTGCCATCAGTGAGGGGGGCGGCACCGGGGAGCTGTTTTTT.